Sequencing of this T cell receptor (beta chain) was carried out in a study of blood T cell repertoires in COVID-19 (dated by TCRdb to 2018 to 2020). As for the study more broadly: The collaborator samples originated in the United States, Italy and Spain and spanned the acute and convalescent phases of COVID-19. Deeply sampled blood TCRbeta repertoires from subjects exposed to, actively infected with, or recovered from COVID-19 were included in the dataset. The sample metadata nearly always contained a de-identified subject ID, COVID-19 status, age in years and sex. The material from the prospective study consisted of cDNA or gDNA derived from T cells, B-cell-depleted T cells, or PBMCs. The repertoires were released in a freely available public database intended as a resource for research on the immune response to SARS-CoV-2. HLA class I and class II types, where available, came from metadata supplied by the sample provider rather than from assay-based typing. Samples came from the ongoing ImmuneRACE study (first 160 participants) plus 1,254 subjects from 6 global collaborators. The investigation overall reported the following: How much clinical and demographic metadata was included differed by source and by participant, and the metadata was provided uncurated.

On this clone: What antigen it recognizes has not been identified. The sample holds no much larger clone one base away, and base qualities are not on file.

TCRbeta CDR3 regions were amplified from genomic DNA using the immunoSEQ Assay, a bias-controlled multiplex PCR. Per the original workflow: The number of nucleated cells in each sample was estimated from the amplification of reference gene primers within the assay. To quantify the absolute abundance of each unique TCRbeta CDR3 rearrangement, sequence reads were collapsed and filtered. For each sample, productive Simpson clonality was calculated by taking the square root of Simpson's diversity index across productive rearrangements. TCRdb provides this immuneACCESS table in a form limited to in-frame rearrangements. Some clones are lacking; in checked studies, under half of them reflect an unresolved V gene, and why the rest are absent is not known. V and J calls and clone size are given by that table; D and trimming were obtained from the DNA. Here the sample has approximately 300,000 clones; roughly nine tenths occur a single time. 4% to 6% of the sample lies in the top ten.

Enrolling through a virtual design, the prospective study's participants ranged in age from roughly 18 to 89 years and lived across around 25 United States geographic areas. In the prospective study, participants were assigned to cohorts based on the clinical history participants reported in a screening survey and a study questionnaire. ImmuneRACE Cohort 3 recovered participants were defined by two consecutive negative NP/OP PCR tests, healthcare professional clearance, or symptom resolution. Mobile phlebotomists in the prospective study collected whole blood, serum and a nasopharyngeal or oropharyngeal swab from every participant. Over an approximately 2-month period, participants in the prospective study had the option of providing additional blood draws and questionnaires. Before DNA extraction, prospective study blood samples were shipped either frozen or at room temperature. The V and J ends are trimmed by 6 bases and 0 bases, leaving 11 bases between them. There are 14 amino acids in the CDR3, from cysteine to phenylalanine inclusive. CDR3 DNA is the only sequence kept; it has 42 bases, read in frame from the first base. The germline V gene sets CDR1 to MNHEY and CDR2 to SVGAGI.

Sequences were obtained from PBMCs or T cells enriched from blood (not recorded which). The V and J genes are TRBV6-5 and TRBJ1-2, with a tentative D gene TRBD1 over 6 matching bases. The clonotype comes from a man aged 60 to 75 who had recovered from COVID-19. The CDR3 region: CASRGQASNYGYTF. DNA sequence: TGTGCCAGCAGGGGACAAGCTTCTAACTATGGCTACACCTTC.